The 23 T cell receptor beta chains presented below share a single source sample, sequenced in a study of response to subunit inactivated influenza vaccine. Each CDR3 protein gets one entry after TCRdb re-called the RT-PCR reads with MiXCR. The sample gives a few hundred thousand distinct CDR3 sequences, about a fifth of which show up once; 10% is in the top ten. This specimen consisted of PBMCs from blood, obtained less than 22 months after vaccination. All receptors come from a man between 50 and 75 years old who received an inactivated influenza vaccine.

This clonotype showed up just a few times. V gene TRBV20-1 combines with J gene TRBJ1-6; the D is unclear. The V end lost 5 bases, the J end lost 9 bases, and 17 bases lay between the germline ends. Germline values: CDR1 DFQATT, CDR2 SNEGSKA (reference sequence). The CDR3 is 14 amino acids. CDR3 region: CSAASLRASSPLHF. CDR3 sequence (DNA): TGCAGTGCTGCTTCCTTGAGGGCCTCTTCACCCCTCCACTTT.

The CDR3 coding sequence is TGTGCCAGCAGCCCTCCGAGCGGGAGTGTGATGACAGATACGCAGTATTTT. Its translation: CASSPPSGSVMTDTQYF. The rearrangement links TRBV5-4 to TRBJ2-3; 8 bases are shared with TRBD2. This CDR3 has 17 residues. The germline V gene has CDR1 SGHNT and CDR2 YYREEE (reference sequence). The V gene end was trimmed by 4 bases and the J gene end by 3 bases; junction bases not matched to a gene: 13. The whole variable domain, remainder taken from reference TRBV5-4 and TRBJ2-3, is ETGVTQSPTHLIKTRGQQVTLRCSSQSGHNTVSWYQQALGQGPQFIFQYYREEENGRGNFPPRFSGLQFPNYSSELNVNALELDDSALYLCASSPPSGSVMTDTQYFGPGTRLTVL.

The CDR3 nucleotides read TGTGCCACCAGTGATTTCGGAGAAGGGGGGCACCAAGAGACCCAGTACTTC. Encoded protein: CATSDFGEGGHQETQYF. V and J are TRBV24-1 and TRBJ2-5, with D possibly being TRBD1 or TRBD2 (6 bases each). CDR3 length: 17 amino acids. Trimming pared 1 base from V and 0 bases from J, leaving 14 bases between. The germline V gene has CDR1 KGHDR and CDR2 SFDVKD.

This chain connects TRBV4-3 to TRBJ2-3; D remains unclear. Germline V CDR1 and CDR2: LGHNA, YSLEER. The ends were cut back, 4 bases at V and 4 bases at J, with 12 bases in the middle. The CDR3 is 14 amino acids. The DNA of the CDR3 is TGCGCCAGCAGCCTCCTCTTCGGGTCAGATACGCAGTATTTT. Translation: CASSLLFGSDTQYF.

This sequence joins TRBV6-1 and TRBJ2-1; D is possibly TRBD1 or TRBD2 (6 bases each). V lost 7 bases, J lost 9 bases, and 16 bases lay in between. The CDR3 loop spans 13 amino acids. Germline CDR1 and CDR2: MNHNS and SASEGT. The CDR3 nucleotides read TGTGCCAGCACCCTTTCCGGAGGGGGTGAGCAGTTCTTC. Amino acids: CASTLSGGGEQFF.

J is TRBJ2-1 and V is TRBV12-3 or TRBV12-4; TRBD2 aligns across 12 bases. V lost 5 bases and J lost 8; bases outside the gene matches: 10. This CDR3 spans 16 amino acids. The CDR3, as DNA: TGTGCCAGCAGTCCCCTAGCGGGAGGGCCCGGCGATGAGCAGTTCTTC. This sequence encodes CASSPLAGGPGDEQFF.

The chain uses TRBV12-3 or TRBV12-4 and TRBJ2-3; the D is unclear. The germline V and J ends were trimmed by 3 bases and 2 bases, with 3 bases remaining between them. This CDR3 region has 12 residues. The CDR3, as DNA: TGTGCCAGCAGTTTTGCCACAGATACGCAGTATTTT. Protein product: CASSFATDTQYF.

The gene calls are TRBV7-9 and TRBJ2-3; TRBD1 aligns across 8 bases. There are 16 residues in the CDR3. J lost 0 bases, V lost 4 bases, and 6 bases had no gene match. Germline CDR1 SEHNR, CDR2 FQNEAQ (reference sequence). CDR3 DNA: TGTGCCAGCAGCTCAAGACAGGGGCACAGCACAGATACGCAGTATTTT. It is translated as CASSSRQGHSTDTQYF.

CDR3 coding DNA: TGTGCCAGCAGCCTTAGGACAGGGTTTACCACCGGGGAGCTGTTTTTT. It yields the protein CASSLRTGFTTGELFF. The chain recombines TRBV9 with TRBJ2-2, with TRBD1 matching 8 bases. Trimming took 4 bases from V and 4 from J; bases not matched to a gene: 9. The CDR3 has 16 amino acids. CDR1 and CDR2 (germline): SGDLS, YYNGEE.

This clonotype turned up a few times. The chain links TRBV10-1 to TRBJ2-2; weak D call: TRBD2 (6 bases). Trimming shortened V by 0 bases and J by 6 bases, and 26 bases separated the two germline ends. Germline V gene sequence: CDR1 WNHNN, CDR2 SYGVQD (reference sequence). The CDR3 sequence is 20 residues long. The CDR3 coding sequence is TGCGCCAGCAGTGAGTCGACACGCTTAGAAGCGGGCAACGTTTCCGGGGAGCTGTTTTTT. Its protein is CASSESTRLEAGNVSGELFF.

This clonotype was observed a few times. This chain connects TRBV28 to TRBJ2-7; no firm D call. The CDR3 runs 11 residues. Germline lookup yields CDR1 MDHEN and CDR2 SYDVKM. Trimming left V 5 bases short and J 7 bases short, with 9 bases between. The CDR3 nucleotides are TGTGCCAGCAGTCAAGGAAGGGAGCAGTACTTC. This gives the protein CASSQGREQYF.

As to this clonotype: This clone may be a read error of a much larger clone one base away. The chain couples TRBV20-1 to TRBJ1-5, with D maybe TRBD1 (5 bases). Germline assignment: CDR1 DFQATT and CDR2 SNEGSKA (reference sequence). The CDR3 runs to 14 residues. Here the CDR3 DNA reads TGCAGTGCCCGAGACAGAGATAGCAATCAGACCCAGCATTTT. Encoded protein: CSARDRDSNQTQHF.

This clonotype was counted between two and nine times. The chain is built from TRBV12-3 or TRBV12-4 and TRBJ2-3, with TRBD2 matching over 9 bases. CDR3 length: 16 residues. With 6 bases clipped from V and 0 bases from J, the junction kept 7 bases outside the gene matches. The CDR3 protein is CASSERSGGSTDTQYF. The CDR3 nucleotides are TGTGCCAGCAGCGAAAGGAGCGGGGGGAGCACAGATACGCAGTATTTT.

The V gene is TRBV9, the J gene TRBJ2-1; 7 bases fit TRBD2. Germline assignment: CDR1 SGDLS and CDR2 YYNGEE. This CDR3 contains 17 residues. The V and J ends lost 1 base and 6 bases, in that order; junction bases with no gene match: 13. The CDR3 region has the DNA TGTGCCAGCAGCGTAATGGGCGGGAGAGTAGGAGGCAATGAGCAGTTCTTC. It codes for CASSVMGGRVGGNEQFF.

The rearrangement links TRBV18 to TRBJ2-2, with 7 positions matching TRBD1. Germline V gene data show CDR1 as KGHSH and CDR2 as LQKENI. The CDR3 contains 13 residues. The junction had 6 bases not matched to a gene; V was cut back by 9 bases and J by 5 bases. The CDR3 reads CASGQDLTGELFF. Here the CDR3 DNA reads TGTGCCAGTGGACAGGATTTGACCGGGGAGCTGTTTTTT.

This clonotype was observed a few times. The V and J genes are TRBV20-1 and TRBJ1-6, with 9 bases matching TRBD1. This CDR3 spans 15 amino acids. The germline CDR1 and CDR2 sequences are DFQATT and SNEGSKA (reference sequence). V gave up 3 bases and J gave up 6 bases; unmatched junction bases: 6. The DNA for the CDR3 is TGCAGTGCTAGGCGGGGACAGGGCGGTAATTCACCCCTCCACTTT. It yields the protein CSARRGQGGNSPLHF.

The chain is built from TRBV20-1 and TRBJ1-1; 9 bases fit TRBD1. The CDR3 contains 14 residues. V lost 2 bases to trimming and J lost 7 bases; unmatched junction nucleotides: 8. Germline CDR1 DFQATT, CDR2 SNEGSKA (reference sequence). CDR3 region: CSARPQTGGSEAFF. The CDR3 coding sequence is TGCAGTGCTAGACCCCAGACAGGGGGTAGTGAAGCTTTCTTT.

V gene TRBV7-2 combines with J gene TRBJ2-3; D not resolved. CDR3 length: 15 residues. The germline CDR1 and CDR2 sequences are SGHTA and FQGNSA. The germline V and J ends were trimmed by 2 bases and 0 bases, with 9 bases remaining between them. The CDR3 sequence is CASSLWIQSTDTQYF. CDR3 coding DNA: TGTGCCAGCAGCTTATGGATCCAGAGCACAGATACGCAGTATTTT.

The genes are TRBV5-1 and TRBJ1-2; 7 nucleotides align to TRBD1. V lost 6 bases and J lost 4; bases outside the gene matches: 9. There are 14 residues in the CDR3. Germline V CDR1 and CDR2: SGHRS, YFSETQ. The DNA for the CDR3 is TGCGCCAGCACCCAGGGGGGGCGCGGCTATGGCTACACCTTC. Protein product: CASTQGGRGYGYTF.

In its sample, this clonotype was seen a few times. CDR3: CASSSQGGRNTEAFF. Written as DNA, the CDR3 is TGCGCCAGCAGCTCACAGGGGGGGAGGAACACTGAAGCTTTCTTT. This sequence joins TRBV5-1 and TRBJ1-1, with 8 positions matching TRBD1. Germline CDR1 and CDR2: SGHRS and YFSETQ. This CDR3 comprises 15 residues. With 3 bases clipped from V and 1 base from J, the junction kept 5 bases outside the gene matches.

This clonotype turned up a few times. CDR3 loop: CASSPWDRDYGYTF. CDR3 nucleotides: TGTGCCAGCAGCCCCTGGGACAGGGACTATGGCTACACCTTC. This sequence joins TRBV9 and TRBJ1-2; 9 bases line up with TRBD1. V gave up 4 bases and J gave up 3 bases; unmatched junction bases: 4. Germline V gene lookup returns CDR1 SGDLS and CDR2 YYNGEE. There are 14 residues in the CDR3.

This clonotype was detected only a few times. The J gene is TRBJ2-5, the V gene TRBV18; 9 bases match TRBD2. Germline V gives CDR1 KGHSH, CDR2 LQKENI. J gave up 5 bases and V 1 base, and 8 bases lay outside the gene matches. This CDR3 contains 16 residues. In DNA form, the CDR3 reads TGTGCCAGCTCACCACAGGGACTAGCTGGTTCGGAGACCCAGTACTTC. Protein product: CASSPQGLAGSETQYF. The full variable domain, rest sourced from reference TRBV18 and TRBJ2-5, is NAGVMQNPRHLVRRRGQEARLRCSPMKGHSHVYWYRQLPEEGLKFMVYLQKENIIDESGMPKERFSAEFPKEGPSILRIQQVVRGDSAAYFCASSPQGLAGSETQYFGPGTRLLVL.

This clonotype was found many times. The rearrangement uses TRBV14 and TRBJ1-6; no clear D gene. V lost 7 bases to trimming and J lost 10 bases, with 11 bases between them. This CDR3 has 12 residues. Germline values: CDR1 SGHDN, CDR2 FVKESK. The CDR3 nucleotides read TGTGCCAGCAACAAAGGTGGCTCACCCCTCCACTTT. Protein product: CASNKGGSPLHF.